This T cell receptor beta chain was observed in a study of radiotherapy plus CTLA-4 blockade in lung cancer. As for the study in general: Objective response rate was 15% to 20%; disease control rate, around 30%.

General study findings and limits: Expansion of tumor-derived TCR clones was observed in blood after radiotherapy plus ipilimumab.

Notes on this clone: No antigen is known for it.

In chemo-refractory metastatic non-small-cell lung cancer, patients got ipilimumab CTLA-4 blockade together with focal radiation. Only in-frame clones appear in the TCRdb table, and some are missing; sequencing was by immunoSEQ multiplex PCR. The sample records roughly 50,000 clones, about 88% being singletons. The origin of this receptor is a human donor with non-small cell lung cancer whose response to radiotherapy plus ipilimumab could not be evaluated. Sequenced material: peripheral blood, taken from a patient treated with radiotherapy plus ipilimumab.

CDR3 protein: CASRGPFAGVGTNEQFF. DNA of the CDR3: TGTGCCAGCAGGGGGCCCTTCGCGGGAGTTGGGACCAATGAGCAGTTCTTC. This sequence joins TRBV7-9 and TRBJ2-1; 7 bases line up with TRBD2. This CDR3 is 17 amino acids long. V lost 6 bases to trimming and J lost 6 bases; unmatched junction nucleotides: 17. Germline lookup yields CDR1 SEHNR and CDR2 FQNEAQ (reference sequence).